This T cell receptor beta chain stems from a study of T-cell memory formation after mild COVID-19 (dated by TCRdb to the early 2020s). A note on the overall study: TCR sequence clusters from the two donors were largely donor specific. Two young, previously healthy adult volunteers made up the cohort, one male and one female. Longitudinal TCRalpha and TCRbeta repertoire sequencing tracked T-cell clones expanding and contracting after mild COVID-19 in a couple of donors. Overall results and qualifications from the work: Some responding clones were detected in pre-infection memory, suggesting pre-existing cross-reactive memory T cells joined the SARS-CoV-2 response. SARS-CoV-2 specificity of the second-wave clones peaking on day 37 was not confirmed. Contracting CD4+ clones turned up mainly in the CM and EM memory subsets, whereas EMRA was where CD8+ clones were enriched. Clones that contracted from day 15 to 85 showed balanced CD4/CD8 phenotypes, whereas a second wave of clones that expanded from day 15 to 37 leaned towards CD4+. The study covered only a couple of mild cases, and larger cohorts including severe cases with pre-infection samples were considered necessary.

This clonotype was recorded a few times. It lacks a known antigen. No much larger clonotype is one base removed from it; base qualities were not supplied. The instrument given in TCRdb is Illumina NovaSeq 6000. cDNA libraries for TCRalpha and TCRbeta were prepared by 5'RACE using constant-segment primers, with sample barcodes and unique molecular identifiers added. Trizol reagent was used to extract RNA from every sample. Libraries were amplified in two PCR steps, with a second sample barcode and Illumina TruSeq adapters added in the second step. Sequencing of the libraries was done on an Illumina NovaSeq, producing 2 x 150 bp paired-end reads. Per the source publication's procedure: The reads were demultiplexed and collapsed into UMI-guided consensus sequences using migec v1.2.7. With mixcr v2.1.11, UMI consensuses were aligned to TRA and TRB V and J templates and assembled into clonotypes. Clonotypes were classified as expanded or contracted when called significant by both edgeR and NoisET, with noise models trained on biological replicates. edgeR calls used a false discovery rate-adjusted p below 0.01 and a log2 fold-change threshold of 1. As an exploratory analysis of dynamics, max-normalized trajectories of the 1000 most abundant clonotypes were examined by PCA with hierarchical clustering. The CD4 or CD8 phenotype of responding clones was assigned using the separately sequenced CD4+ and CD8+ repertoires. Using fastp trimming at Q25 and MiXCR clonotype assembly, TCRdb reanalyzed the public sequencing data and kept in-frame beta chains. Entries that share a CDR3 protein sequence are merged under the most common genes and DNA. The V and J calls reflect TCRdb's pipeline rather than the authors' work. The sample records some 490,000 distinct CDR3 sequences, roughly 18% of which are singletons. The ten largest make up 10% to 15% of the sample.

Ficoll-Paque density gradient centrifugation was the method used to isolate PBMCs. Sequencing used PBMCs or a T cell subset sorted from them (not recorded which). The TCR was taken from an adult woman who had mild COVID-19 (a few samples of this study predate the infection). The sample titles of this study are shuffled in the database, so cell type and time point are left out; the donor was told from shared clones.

The CDR3 region has the sequence CASSPPRQSYNEQFF. The nucleotide sequence reads TGCGCCAGCAGCCCACCTCGACAATCCTACAATGAGCAGTTCTTC. The chain links TRBV5-1 with TRBJ2-1; there is no confident call for the D gene. CDR1 and CDR2, per the germline V gene, are SGHRS and YFSETQ. V loses 4 bases, J loses 1 base, and the germline ends lie 12 bases apart. Inclusive of the bounding cysteine and phenylalanine, the CDR3 is 15 residues long. Only CDR3 DNA remains: 45 bases, in frame from the first base. When the CDR3 is completed using the reference TRBV5-1 and TRBJ2-1 genes on either side, the full variable domain is KAGVTQTPRYLIKTRGQQVTLSCSPISGHRSVSWYQQTPGQGLQFLFEYFSETQRNKGNFPGRFSGRQFSNSRSEMNVSTLELGDSALYLCASSPPRQSYNEQFFGPGTRLTVL.